This T cell receptor beta chain was recorded in a study of control samples from healthy donors and cancer patients. Sequencing used immunoSEQ multiplex PCR; TCRdb keeps in-frame clones, though not all of them. The top ten clones hold more than 20% of a sample with 85,000 to 90,000 clones, roughly 86% of them seen once. Germline CDR1 reads SGHRS; CDR2 reads YFSETQ. This CDR3 region has 14 residues. Deletions cut 5 bases from V and 1 base from J, with 11 bases between. Material: blood. The clonotype was recovered from a young man in good health. J is TRBJ2-3 and V is TRBV5-1; D gene uncertain. The chain's CDR3 is CASRPSQGTDTQYF. CDR3 DNA sequence: TGCGCCAGCAGACCATCCCAGGGCACAGATACGCAGTATTTT.